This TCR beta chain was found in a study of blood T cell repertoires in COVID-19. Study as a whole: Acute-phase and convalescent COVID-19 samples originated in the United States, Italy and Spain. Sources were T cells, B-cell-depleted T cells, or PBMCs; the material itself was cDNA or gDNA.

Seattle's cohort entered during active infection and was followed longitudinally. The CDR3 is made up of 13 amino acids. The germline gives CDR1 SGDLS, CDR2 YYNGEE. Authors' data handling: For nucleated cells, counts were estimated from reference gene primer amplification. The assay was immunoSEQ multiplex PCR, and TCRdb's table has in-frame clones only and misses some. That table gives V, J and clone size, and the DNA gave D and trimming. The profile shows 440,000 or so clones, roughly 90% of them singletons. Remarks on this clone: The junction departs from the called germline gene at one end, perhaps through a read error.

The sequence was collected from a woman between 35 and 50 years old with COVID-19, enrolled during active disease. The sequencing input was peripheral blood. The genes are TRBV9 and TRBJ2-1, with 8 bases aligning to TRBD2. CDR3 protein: CASSVGLAGPQIF. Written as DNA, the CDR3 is TGTGCCAGCAGCGTAGGCCTAGCGGGCCCCCAGATCTTC.